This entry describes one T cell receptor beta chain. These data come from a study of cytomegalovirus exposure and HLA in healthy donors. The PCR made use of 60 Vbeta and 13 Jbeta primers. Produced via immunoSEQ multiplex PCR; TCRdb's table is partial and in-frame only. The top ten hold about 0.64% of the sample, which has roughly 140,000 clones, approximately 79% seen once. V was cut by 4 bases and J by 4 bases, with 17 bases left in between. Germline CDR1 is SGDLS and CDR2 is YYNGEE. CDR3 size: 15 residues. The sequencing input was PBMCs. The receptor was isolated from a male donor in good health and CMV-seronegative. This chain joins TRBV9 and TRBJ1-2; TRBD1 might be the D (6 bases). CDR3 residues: CASSPQTGLAYGYTF. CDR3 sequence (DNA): TGTGCCAGCAGCCCCCAGACAGGACTTGCCTATGGCTACACCTTC.